This T cell receptor beta chain was obtained from a study of cytomegalovirus exposure and HLA in healthy donors. The CDR3 spans 15 residues. Germline loops: CDR1 MNHEY, CDR2 SMNVEV (reference sequence). V lost 2 bases to trimming and J lost 7 bases; unmatched junction nucleotides: 4. Primers: 60 Vbeta forward and 13 Jbeta reverse. Here immunoSEQ multiplex PCR was the method, and the copy in TCRdb shows in-frame clones only, minus some. The sample consists of 130,000 to 150,000 clones, approximately 80% of them appearing once. The receptor was isolated from a female donor in good health and CMV-seronegative. The sequenced material came from PBMCs. The chain employs TRBV27 and TRBJ1-5; 11 positions agree with TRBD1. In DNA, the CDR3 is TGTGCCAGCAGTTTAGTAGGACAGGGGGCACAGCCCCAGCATTTT. Residues: CASSLVGQGAQPQHF.